This is a list of T cell receptor beta chains from one sample in a study of Ad26.COV2.S vaccination and SARS-CoV-2 variants. Sequenced by immunoSEQ multiplex PCR; TCRdb stores in-frame clones only, minus some. In the table there are around 270,000 clones, around nine tenths of which are singletons. The source was peripheral blood, collected in a trial of Ad26.COV2.S vaccine versus placebo. These receptors all stem from a person aged 18-60 years who received the Ad26.COV2.S COVID-19 vaccine or a placebo. Each CDR3 is given with its conserved first and last residue. The D gene is left open where the match is weak. A row's size may be missing; if present it is once, few, many or a size class.

V	size	D	J	DNA	CDR3
TRBV27	few	.	TRBJ1-3	TGTGCCAGCAGCCCCCGGGGGGCTGGAAACACCATATATTTT	CASSPRGAGNTIYF
TRBV5-5	.	TRBD1	TRBJ1-5	TGTGCCAGCAGCCCCGACAGGGTAAATCAGCCCCAGCATTTT	CASSPDRVNQPQHF
TRBV30	.	TRBD2	TRBJ2-3	TGTGCCTGGAGTGTAGCGGGGGGGCCGGGGCTCACAGATACGCAGTATTTT	CAWSVAGGPGLTDTQYF
TRBV11-3	.	TRBD2	TRBJ2-3	TGTGCCAGCAGCCCTATTCGGACTAGCTCCACAGATACGCAGTATTTT	CASSPIRTSSTDTQYF
TRBV15	.	.	TRBJ1-2	TGTGCCACCAGCAGTGGAGTGGGCTACACCTTC	CATSSGVGYTF
TRBV5-1	once	.	TRBJ2-5	TGCGCCAGCAGCTTGGAAGCAGGCCAAGAGACCCAGTACTTC	CASSLEAGQETQYF
TRBV5-1	once	.	TRBJ2-6	TGCGCCAGCAGCTTGCCCTTTTCTGGGGCCAACGTCCTGACTTTC	CASSLPFSGANVLTF
TRBV7-9	.	TRBD1	TRBJ2-7	TGTGCCAGCAGCTTAGTCGCATTGTTTGGGACAGGGGCCCACGAGCAGTACTTC	CASSLVALFGTGAHEQYF
TRBV6-2/TRBV6-3	.	.	TRBJ2-7	TGTGCCAGCAGCCTCCTCGGAATCCACGAGCAGTACTTC	CASSLLGIHEQYF
TRBV5-6	.	.	TRBJ1-1	TGTGCCAGCAGCTGGGGTCAAGAGACTCGGGGAGCTTTCTTT	CASSWGQETRGAFF
TRBV7-2	.	.	TRBJ2-5	TGTGCCAGCAGCTTTCTAGGGGGTATAGAGACCCAGTACTTC	CASSFLGGIETQYF
TRBV15	.	.	TRBJ2-3	TGTGCCACCAGCAGAGAAAATAGGGGGATAGATACGCAGTATTTT	CATSRENRGIDTQYF
TRBV2	once	.	TRBJ1-5	TGTGCCAGCAGTGAGTTTGGGATGAGTAGCAATCAGCCCCAGCATTTT	CASSEFGMSSNQPQHF
TRBV19	.	TRBD2	TRBJ2-5	TGTGCCAGTAGTTCCCTAGCGGGAGGGAAGGAGACCCAGTACTTC	CASSSLAGGKETQYF
TRBV7-2	.	.	TRBJ1-5	TGTGCCAGCAGCGGGGATGGTTATAGCAATCAGCCCCAGCATTTT	CASSGDGYSNQPQHF
TRBV10-3	.	TRBD2	TRBJ2-6	TGTGCCATCAGTGTACTAGCGGGGGTAAGCTCTGGGGCCAACGTCCTGACTTTC	CAISVLAGVSSGANVLTF
TRBV6-5	.	.	TRBJ1-3	TGTGCCAGCAGTTACTTCGGGACATCCGGAAACACCATATATTTT	CASSYFGTSGNTIYF
TRBV2	.	.	TRBJ1-2	TGTGCCAGCAGACTACAGGGCGCCCTAAACTATGGCTACACCTTC	CASRLQGALNYGYTF
TRBV18	.	.	TRBJ2-1	TGTGCCAGCTCACCAAAGAGCAGGGACAATGAGCAGTTCTTC	CASSPKSRDNEQFF
TRBV12-3/TRBV12-4	.	.	TRBJ2-5	TGTGCCAGCAGTTTAGCGGAGACCCAGTACTTC	CASSLAETQYF
TRBV7-2	.	TRBD2	TRBJ2-5	TGTGCCAGCAGCGCGGGACTAGCGGAAGAGACCCAGTACTTC	CASSAGLAEETQYF
TRBV6-6	.	TRBD2	TRBJ2-1	TGTGCCAGCAGTAAGCTAGCGGGAGGAGGCAATGAGCAGTTCTTC	CASSKLAGGGNEQFF
TRBV4-2	.	TRBD1	TRBJ2-3	TGTGCCAGCAGCCTGGGACAGGGCCCAGATACGCAGTATTTT	CASSLGQGPDTQYF
TRBV18	.	TRBD1	TRBJ1-3	TGTGCCAGCTCACCAGAACAGGGGTCCCGACTGAGCTCTGGAAACACCATATATTTT	CASSPEQGSRLSSGNTIYF
TRBV4-3	.	TRBD1	TRBJ1-1	TGCGCCAGCAGCCAAGATTCAGGGGGCCCGGCCCAGGGGGCTTTCTTT	CASSQDSGGPAQGAFF
TRBV6-5	.	.	TRBJ1-2	TGTGCCAGCAGTTACTCGAACGGCTGGCTTAACTATGGCTACACCTTC	CASSYSNGWLNYGYTF
TRBV2	.	TRBD2	TRBJ2-7	TGTGCCAGCAGAGTGACTAGCGGGACATACGAGCAGTACTTC	CASRVTSGTYEQYF
TRBV4-1	.	TRBD1	TRBJ2-6	TGCGCCAGCAGCCAAGATCCGGGACAGGGTAGTCCTGGGGCCAACGTCCTGACTTTC	CASSQDPGQGSPGANVLTF
TRBV7-2	.	.	TRBJ2-3	TGTGCCAGCAGCCACCCCGGGGCAGATACGCAGTATTTT	CASSHPGADTQYF
TRBV20-1	few	.	TRBJ1-2	TGCAGTGCGCAGCAGAACTATGGCTACACCTTC	CSAQQNYGYTF
TRBV7-2	.	TRBD2	TRBJ2-1	TGTGCCAGCAGCTCCCCGGGACTATACTCCTACAATGAGCAGTTCTTC	CASSSPGLYSYNEQFF
TRBV7-3	.	TRBD2	TRBJ2-5	TGTGCCAGCAGCTTAACCCCCCTAGCGGGAGCTGAGACCCAGTACTTC	CASSLTPLAGAETQYF
TRBV19	.	.	TRBJ1-1	TGTGCCAGTAGTATAGAGCTTCGCCCGAACACTGAAGCTTTCTTT	CASSIELRPNTEAFF
TRBV4-3	once	TRBD1	TRBJ1-1	TGCGCCAGCAGCCAAGACCTGGGGACAGGAAGCCCCCTCTTT	CASSQDLGTGSPLF
TRBV6-5	.	TRBD1	TRBJ1-2	TGTGCCAGCAGACCACCGGGACAGGGGGCGCGGGGCTACACCTTC	CASRPPGQGARGYTF
TRBV18	.	.	TRBJ1-1	TGTGCCAGCTCACCTCTTCGTGGGACTGAAGCTTTCTTT	CASSPLRGTEAFF
TRBV5-4	.	.	TRBJ2-5	TGTGCCAGCAGCTTGGCTGAAGGGGGATGGTACCAAGAGACCCAGTACTTC	CASSLAEGGWYQETQYF
TRBV3-1/TRBV3-2	once	.	TRBJ1-4	TGTGCCAGCAGCCCCACCGGGGCGAACTTTAATGAAAAACTGTTTTTT	CASSPTGANFNEKLFF
TRBV2	.	.	TRBJ2-3	TGTGCCAGCAGTGAAGTCGAGATCAGCCCTACAGATACGCAGTATTTT	CASSEVEISPTDTQYF
TRBV14	.	TRBD1	TRBJ2-2	TGTGCCAGCAGCCCGACAGGGGGGCACACCGGGGAGCTGTTTTTT	CASSPTGGHTGELFF
TRBV7-2	once	TRBD2	TRBJ2-4	TGTGCCAGCAGCTTTGGCACTAGCGGTGCCCGAGCCAAAAACATTCAGTACTTC	CASSFGTSGARAKNIQYF
TRBV30	.	.	TRBJ2-3	TGTGCCTGGAGTCTTAGCACAGATACGCAGTATTTT	CAWSLSTDTQYF
TRBV19	.	.	TRBJ2-3	TGTGCCAGTAGTATTACATCGGGGCCAGGCTATGCCACAGATACGCAGTATTTT	CASSITSGPGYATDTQYF
TRBV9	.	TRBD1	TRBJ1-4	TGTGCCAGCAGCGGTGCAGGGGGCGGGCTCGGTGAAAAACTGTTTTTT	CASSGAGGGLGEKLFF
TRBV5-4	.	TRBD2	TRBJ2-1	TGTGCCAGCAGCGCCTTAGCGGGGGGGTACAATGAGCAGTTCTTC	CASSALAGGYNEQFF
TRBV24-1	.	.	TRBJ2-3	TGTGCCACCAGTGATTTGGGGGAAGGGGGACACACAGATACGCAGTATTTT	CATSDLGEGGHTDTQYF
TRBV7-8	.	TRBD2	TRBJ2-7	TGTGCCAGCAGCTCACGGTTCGGAGCGGGGGAGTACGAGCAGTACTTC	CASSSRFGAGEYEQYF
TRBV9	medium-sized	.	TRBJ2-6	TGTGCCAGCAGCGTCCCTGGGGCCAACGTCCTGACTTTC	CASSVPGANVLTF
TRBV11-2	.	.	TRBJ2-7	TGTGCCAGCAGCTTAGATAGGACTAACTCCTACGAGCAGTACTTC	CASSLDRTNSYEQYF
TRBV4-2	.	.	TRBJ1-2	TGTGCCAGCAGCCAAACCTCGTCAGGTAACTATGGCTACACCTTC	CASSQTSSGNYGYTF